This TCR beta chain emerged from a study of CD8 T cells in ankylosing spondylitis. TCRdb processed the 5' RACE reads anew with MiXCR; each CDR3 protein has one entry. The sample contains hundreds of thousands of distinct CDR3 sequences, approximately 10% of which appear only once. This clonotype has just a few counts. The target antigen is unknown. Study results and caveats: The study identified a TCR beta motif of under ten highly homologous variants that appeared characteristic of ankylosing spondylitis blood.

The TCR comes from a male donor with ankylosing spondylitis. The specimen was blood, either unsorted or a sorted T cell fraction (not recorded which).

The CDR3 protein is CSARWGRGTDTQYF. CDR3 nucleotide sequence: TGCAGTGCCAGATGGGGCCGGGGTACAGATACGCAGTATTTT. The chain has TRBV20-1 and TRBJ2-3, with D possibly being TRBD1 or TRBD2 (5 bases each). Germline-derived CDR1 and CDR2 are DFQATT and SNEGSKA (reference sequence). The length of the CDR3 is 14 residues. V dropped 6 bases and J dropped 3 bases, with 16 bases sitting between them.